A selection of T cell receptor beta chains follows, all from one sample in a study of T cells in localized non-small cell lung cancer. Profiled with immunoSEQ multiplex PCR; TCRdb holds only in-frame clones, not every one. This repertoire shows approximately 28,000 clones, about four fifths found once; its top ten account for roughly 5.7%. Source: peripheral blood mononuclear cells, taken before any cancer treatment. The receptors come from a man aged 35 to 69 with stage III lung adenocarcinoma. Both conserved end residues are part of each CDR3. Fields, in order: J gene, clone size, D gene, V gene, CDR3 DNA, CDR3 protein. D genes are given only for firm matches. Some rows mark clone size as missing; the rest say once, few, many or name a class of expanded clone.

J: TRBJ2-5
size: -
D: -
V: TRBV10-3
DNA: TGTGCCATCAGTAGGGGTTACCAAGAGACCCAGTACTTC
CDR3: CAISRGYQETQYF

J: TRBJ2-2
size: -
D: TRBD2
V: TRBV19
DNA: TGTGCCAGTAGTTTGGGACTAGTGGCCGGGGAGCTGTTTTTT
CDR3: CASSLGLVAGELFF

J: TRBJ1-3
size: -
D: TRBD1
V: TRBV5-1
DNA: TGCGCCAGCAGCTTCCTGACCGGGACAGTCGGAAACACCATATATTTT
CDR3: CASSFLTGTVGNTIYF

J: TRBJ1-5
size: -
D: TRBD1
V: TRBV6-1
DNA: TGTGCCAGCAGTGACCTATCCCGGACAGGACTACGAAACGGCAATCAGCCCCAGCATTTT
CDR3: CASSDLSRTGLRNGNQPQHF

J: TRBJ1-1
size: -
D: TRBD1
V: TRBV4-1
DNA: TGCGCCAGCAGCCAAGATTTGCAGGGGGCTGGTTTTGCAGCTGAAGCTTTCTTT
CDR3: CASSQDLQGAGFAAEAFF

J: TRBJ2-3
size: -
D: -
V: TRBV29-1
DNA: TGCAGCGTTGTTGGAACAGATACGCAGTATTTT
CDR3: CSVVGTDTQYF

J: TRBJ1-1
size: -
D: -
V: TRBV14
DNA: TGTGCCAGCAGCCTACAGGGGAACACTGAAGCTTTCTTT
CDR3: CASSLQGNTEAFF

J: TRBJ2-5
size: once
D: -
V: TRBV28
DNA: TGTGCCAGCAGTTTCCCGAGGCGTAGGGGACGAGAGACCCAGTACTTC
CDR3: CASSFPRRRGRETQYF

J: TRBJ2-5
size: -
D: -
V: TRBV7-9
DNA: TGTGCCAGCAGCCCACTCCAAGAGACCCAGTACTTC
CDR3: CASSPLQETQYF

J: TRBJ2-3
size: -
D: -
V: TRBV7-9
DNA: TGTGCCAGCAGCGATACAGATACGCAGTATTTT
CDR3: CASSDTDTQYF

J: TRBJ1-2
size: -
D: -
V: TRBV18
DNA: TGTGCCAGCTCACCACCGGCAGGGCAAACGGTCTTC
CDR3: CASSPPAGQTVF

J: TRBJ2-2
size: -
D: -
V: TRBV27
DNA: TGTGCCAGCAGTTTTGGCTTAAACACCGGGGAGCTGTTTTTT
CDR3: CASSFGLNTGELFF

J: TRBJ1-3
size: -
D: TRBD1
V: TRBV5-1
DNA: TGCGCCAGCAGCGATGGACAGGCCTCTGGAAACACCATATATTTT
CDR3: CASSDGQASGNTIYF

J: TRBJ2-3
size: once
D: -
V: TRBV7-9
DNA: TGTGCCAGCAGCTTAACAGGCCGCACAGATACGCAGTATTTT
CDR3: CASSLTGRTDTQYF

J: TRBJ2-5
size: large
D: TRBD2
V: TRBV25-1
DNA: TGTGCCAGCAGTGATCCAGGACTAGCGGGAGTCGGGGAGACCCAGTACTTC
CDR3: CASSDPGLAGVGETQYF

J: TRBJ2-3
size: -
D: -
V: TRBV6-5
DNA: TGTGCCAGCAGTTATGGGCGGGGTCGAGGCACAGATACGCAGTATTTT
CDR3: CASSYGRGRGTDTQYF

J: TRBJ1-2
size: -
D: TRBD1
V: TRBV28
DNA: TGTGCCAGCAGCCGGGACAGGGTCCATGGCTACACCTTC
CDR3: CASSRDRVHGYTF

J: TRBJ2-1
size: once
D: -
V: TRBV7-9
DNA: TGTGCCAGCAGCTTAAATGAAGGGACAGAGCAGTTCTTC
CDR3: CASSLNEGTEQFF

J: TRBJ2-5
size: -
D: -
V: TRBV7-2
DNA: TGTGCCAGCAGCTTAAAAGAGACCCAGTACTTC
CDR3: CASSLKETQYF

J: TRBJ1-3
size: -
D: TRBD1
V: TRBV6-1
DNA: TGTGCCAGCAGACAGGGGTCCGGAAACACCATATATTTT
CDR3: CASRQGSGNTIYF

J: TRBJ1-3
size: -
D: -
V: TRBV6-1
DNA: TGTGCCAGCAGTGACCGGGACCATAGGTACACCATATATTTT
CDR3: CASSDRDHRYTIYF

J: TRBJ1-4
size: once
D: TRBD1
V: TRBV18
DNA: TGTGCCAGCTCACCCTCGGGACAGGGCTATGAAAAACTGTTTTTT
CDR3: CASSPSGQGYEKLFF

J: TRBJ1-4
size: -
D: -
V: TRBV15
DNA: TGTGCCACCAGCAGAGATTTGGGGTCTGCAACTAATGAAAAACTGTTTTTT
CDR3: CATSRDLGSATNEKLFF

J: TRBJ2-2
size: -
D: TRBD2
V: TRBV4-1
DNA: TGCGCCAGCAGCCCGCGACTAGCGGGGAACACCGGGGAGCTGTTTTTT
CDR3: CASSPRLAGNTGELFF

J: TRBJ1-5
size: -
D: TRBD1
V: TRBV15
DNA: TGTGCCACCAGCCGAGGATGGACAGGGGGGAATAGCAATCAGCCCCAGCATTTT
CDR3: CATSRGWTGGNSNQPQHF

J: TRBJ1-3
size: -
D: -
V: TRBV5-6
DNA: TGTGCCAGCTGTGAAAGACAGGCCGGTGGAAACACCATATATTTT
CDR3: CASCERQAGGNTIYF

J: TRBJ1-2
size: -
D: -
V: TRBV29-1
DNA: TGCAGCGTTGAAGTCCAGGACTCTAACTATGGCTACACCTTC
CDR3: CSVEVQDSNYGYTF

J: TRBJ2-1
size: -
D: -
V: TRBV19
DNA: TGTGCCAGTAGTACCGGACAGATGTTCTACAATGAGCAGTTCTTC
CDR3: CASSTGQMFYNEQFF

J: TRBJ2-4
size: once
D: -
V: TRBV10-1
DNA: TGCGCCAGCAGTGAGTCTGGGTCGGGCAAAAACATTCAGTACTTC
CDR3: CASSESGSGKNIQYF

J: TRBJ1-2
size: once
D: -
V: TRBV19
DNA: TGTGCCAGTACCCAAGAAGGGTGGCCTAACTATGGCTACACCTTC
CDR3: CASTQEGWPNYGYTF

J: TRBJ1-3
size: -
D: -
V: TRBV9
DNA: TGTGCCAGCAGCGTAGGCCAGGCCTCAAACACCATATATTTT
CDR3: CASSVGQASNTIYF

J: TRBJ1-3
size: -
D: -
V: TRBV27
DNA: TGTGCCAGCAGTTTACGAGGGTCCGGAAACACCATATATTTT
CDR3: CASSLRGSGNTIYF